The T cell receptor beta chain under discussion was sequenced for a study of shared clonotypes between healthy human individuals. Remarks on this clone: The same CDR3 can be traced to other DNA sequences in this sample.

Naive CD45RA+ and memory CD45RA-negative subsets were split from CD4+ cells. The genomic DNA of each subset was split evenly across several immunoSEQ plates. TCRdb's table, derived via immunoSEQ multiplex PCR, lists solely in-frame clones and lacks some. The sample includes some 2,000,000 clones, 95% of them seen just once. The CDR3 has 11 amino acids. Per germline, CDR1 SEHNR and CDR2 FQNEAQ (reference sequence). V shed 1 base and J shed 6 bases, with 4 bases lying between them. The chain recombines TRBV7-9 with TRBJ2-7, with D unresolved. Sequencing input: naive CD4+ T cells sorted from blood. Subset reported: CD45RA+ positively selected. The TCR sequence derives from a man younger than 35 in good health. The CDR3 protein is CASSLGVEQYF. DNA for the CDR3: TGTGCCAGCAGCTTAGGTGTCGAGCAGTACTTC.